This TCR beta chain is from a study of T cells in Graves' hyperthyroidism and ophthalmopathy. This clonotype was observed at least ten times. Its cognate antigen is unknown. Study-level points and caveats: Also found in blood were most expanded thyroid clonotypes above 0.001.

TCR beta CDR3 sequences were amplified from RNA transcripts. The HTBI primer set was used in a first-round RT-PCR of the TCR CDR3. Each CDR3 protein gets one entry after TCRdb re-called the multiplex PCR reads with MiXCR. In the table there are 250,000 to 300,000 distinct CDR3 sequences, roughly 15% of which are singletons. The germline V gene encodes CDR1 SGHNT and CDR2 YYREEE (reference sequence). The germline V and J ends were trimmed by 4 bases and 5 bases, with 13 bases remaining between them. The CDR3 length is 13 residues. Reasons for excluding patients were uncontrolled infection, other autoimmune disease, pregnancy or lactation. Every diagnosis used clinical symptoms, serum thyroxine and TRAb, thyroid ultrasound and orbital computed tomography. Before ophthalmopathy appeared, progressors gave blood at initial hyperthyroidism diagnosis.

This clonotype originated in a woman in her fifties or sixties with Graves' hyperthyroidism that later progressed to Graves' ophthalmopathy. This chain connects TRBV5-4 to TRBJ2-7, with D possibly matching TRBD1 (6 bases). The sequencing input was blood. The CDR3 loop reads CASSIDRSNEQYF. DNA of the CDR3: TGTGCCAGCAGCATTGACAGGTCTAACGAGCAGTACTTC.